The TCR beta chain described here comes from a study of shared clonotypes between healthy human individuals. Profiled with immunoSEQ multiplex PCR; TCRdb holds only in-frame clones, not every one. The sample shows millions of clones, approximately 90% of them seen only once. Specimen: naive CD4+ T cells sorted from blood. Subset reported: CD45RA+ positively selected. This sequence originates from a young man in good health.

CDR3 protein: CAISDLQKQETQYF. The CDR3 DNA reads as TGTGCCATCAGTGATTTGCAAAAACAAGAGACCCAGTACTTC. The chain uses TRBV10-3 and TRBJ2-5, with D unresolved. V lost 3 bases to trimming and J lost 2 bases, with 10 bases between them. Germline V lookup: CDR1 ENHRY, CDR2 SYGVKD. This CDR3 has 14 amino acids.